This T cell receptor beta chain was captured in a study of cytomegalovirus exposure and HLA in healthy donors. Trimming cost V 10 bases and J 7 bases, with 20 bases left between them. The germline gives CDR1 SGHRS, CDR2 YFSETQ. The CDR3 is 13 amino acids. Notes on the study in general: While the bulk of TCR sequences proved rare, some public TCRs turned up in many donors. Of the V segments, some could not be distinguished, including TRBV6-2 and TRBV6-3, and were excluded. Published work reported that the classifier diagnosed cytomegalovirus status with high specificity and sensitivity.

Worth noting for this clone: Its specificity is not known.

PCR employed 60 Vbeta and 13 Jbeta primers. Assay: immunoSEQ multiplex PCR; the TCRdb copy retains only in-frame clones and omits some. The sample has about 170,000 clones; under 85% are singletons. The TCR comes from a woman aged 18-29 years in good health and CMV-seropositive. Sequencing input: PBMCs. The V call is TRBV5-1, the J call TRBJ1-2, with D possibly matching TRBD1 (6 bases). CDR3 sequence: CAAGEGGSSGYTF. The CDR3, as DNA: TGCGCCGCCGGGGAAGGGGGATCGAGTGGCTACACCTTC.